This entry describes one T cell receptor beta chain. What antigen it recognizes has not been identified. It has no much larger one-base neighbor in the sample; base qualities were not kept. The sample is drawn from a study of blood T cell repertoires in COVID-19 (dated by TCRdb to the early 2020s). Notes on the research overall: Samples from collaborators originated in the United States, Italy and Spain and spanned both the acute and convalescent phases of COVID-19. The material from the prospective study consisted of cDNA or gDNA derived from T cells, B-cell-depleted T cells, or PBMCs. Deeply sampled blood TCRbeta repertoires from subjects exposed to, actively infected with, or recovered from COVID-19 were included in the dataset. The repertoires were made available in a free public database intended to serve as a resource for research on the immune response to SARS-CoV-2. The samples were drawn from the first 160 participants of the ongoing ImmuneRACE study and from more than 1,000 subjects provided by 6 global collaborators. Sample metadata almost always included a de-identified subject ID, COVID-19 status, age in years and sex. HLA class I and class II types, where available, came from metadata supplied by the sample provider rather than from assay-based typing.

Including cysteine and phenylalanine, the CDR3 has 17 amino acids. Kept here is only the CDR3 DNA, which spans 51 bases and is read in frame from base 1. V is reduced by 2 bases and J by 4 bases, leaving a spacing of 20 bases between them. From the germline V gene (reference sequence), CDR1 is LNHDA and CDR2 is SQIVND. TCRbeta CDR3 regions were amplified from genomic DNA by means of the immunoSEQ Assay, a bias-controlled multiplex PCR. In the paper's pipeline: Within the assay, amplification of reference gene primers was used to estimate how many nucleated cells each sample contained. Sequence reads were collapsed and filtered to measure the absolute abundance of every unique TCRbeta CDR3 rearrangement. For each sample, productive Simpson clonality was calculated as the square root of Simpson's diversity index over productive rearrangements. This immuneACCESS table, as held by TCRdb, lists in-frame sequences with V and J called but not all clones. Of the missing ones, under half trace to an unresolved V gene in checked studies; the others have no known cause. V, J and clone size reflect that table, while D and trimming were determined from the DNA. In all, the sample holds some 40,000 clones, and about 85% of those were seen once. Jointly, the top ten make up under 35% of the sample.

The paper as a whole reports these results and caveats: The amount of clinical and demographic metadata varied by source and participant and was provided uncurated.

Each collaborating institution followed its own protocols to collect whole blood in K2EDTA tubes. For TCRbeta analysis, collaborators shipped samples as frozen whole blood, isolated PBMCs, or DNA extracted from either of those sample types. The source material was peripheral blood. The V gene is TRBV19 and the J gene is TRBJ1-1; the D gene remains uncertain. This sequence was found in a woman aged 80 or older with acute or convalescent COVID-19. The bases are TGTGCCAGTAGTATATCATCGGCAGGCCTCATGGGCACTGAAGCTTTCTTT. Translated, it gives CASSISSAGLMGTEAFF. This CDR3, with the reference TRBV19 and TRBJ1-1 proteins standing in past its ends, gives the full variable domain DGGITQSPKYLFRKEGQNVTLSCEQNLNHDAMYWYRQDPGQGLRLIYYSQIVNDFQKGDIAEGYSVSREKKESFPLTVTSAQKNPTAFYLCASSISSAGLMGTEAFFGQGTRLTVV.